The entry below gives a single TCR beta chain sequence along with its context. 60 Vbeta and 13 Jbeta primers were used in PCR. Using immunoSEQ multiplex PCR, the repertoire was profiled, and TCRdb retains in-frame clones only, with some absent. The data show 90,000 to 110,000 clones, with approximately 86% seen just once and 5% to 6.5% held by the top ten. The data stem from a study of cytomegalovirus exposure and HLA in healthy donors. Germline V gives CDR1 SGHNT, CDR2 YYREEE (reference sequence). Trimming shortened V by 3 bases and J by 4 bases, and 19 bases separated the two germline ends. There are 16 residues in the CDR3.

The source material was PBMCs. The rearrangement uses TRBV5-4 and TRBJ1-2, with a weak D call TRBD1 (5 bases). The receptor's source is a man younger than 35 in good health and CMV-seronegative. CDR3 nucleotide sequence: TGTGCCAGCAGCTATGTGGCGGGGGTGGGCCTCTATGGCTACACCTTC. This codes for CASSYVAGVGLYGYTF.